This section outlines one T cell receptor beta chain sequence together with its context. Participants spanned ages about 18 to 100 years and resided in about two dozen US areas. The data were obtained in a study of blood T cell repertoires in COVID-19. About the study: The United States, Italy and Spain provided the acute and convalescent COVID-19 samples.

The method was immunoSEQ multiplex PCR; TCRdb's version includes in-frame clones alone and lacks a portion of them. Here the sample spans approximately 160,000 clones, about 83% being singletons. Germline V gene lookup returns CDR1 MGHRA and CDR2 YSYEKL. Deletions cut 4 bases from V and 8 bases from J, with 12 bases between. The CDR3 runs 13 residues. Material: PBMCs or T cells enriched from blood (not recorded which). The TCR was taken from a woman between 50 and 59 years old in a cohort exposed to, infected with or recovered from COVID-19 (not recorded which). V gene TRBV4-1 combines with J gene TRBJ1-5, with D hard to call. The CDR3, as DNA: TGCGCCAGCAGCCCGCCGGGGTTGAAGCCCCAGCATTTT. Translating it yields CASSPPGLKPQHF.